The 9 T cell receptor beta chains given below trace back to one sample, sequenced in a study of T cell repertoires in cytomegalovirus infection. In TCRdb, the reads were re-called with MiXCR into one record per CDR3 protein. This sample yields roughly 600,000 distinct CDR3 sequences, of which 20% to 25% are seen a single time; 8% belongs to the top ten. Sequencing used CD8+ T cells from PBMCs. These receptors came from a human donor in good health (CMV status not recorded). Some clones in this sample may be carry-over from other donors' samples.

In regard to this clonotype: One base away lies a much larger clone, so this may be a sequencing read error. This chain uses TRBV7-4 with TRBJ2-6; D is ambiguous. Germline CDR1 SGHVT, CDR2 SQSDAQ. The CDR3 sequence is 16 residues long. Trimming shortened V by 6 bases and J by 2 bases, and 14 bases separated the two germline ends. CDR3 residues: CASRSPGNAGANVLTF. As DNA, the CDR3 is TGTGCCAGCAGATCCCCTGGGAACGCTGGGGCCAACGTCCTGACTTTC.

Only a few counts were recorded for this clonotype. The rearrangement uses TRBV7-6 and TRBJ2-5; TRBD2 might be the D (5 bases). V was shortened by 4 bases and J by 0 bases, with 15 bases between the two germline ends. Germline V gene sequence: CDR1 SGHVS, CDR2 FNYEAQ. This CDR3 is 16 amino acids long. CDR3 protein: CASSSRERDDQETQYF. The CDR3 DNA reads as TGTGCCAGCAGCTCGAGGGAGAGAGACGACCAAGAGACCCAGTACTTC.

The CDR3 loop is CATLDRTSASGANVLTF. The CDR3 nucleotides read TGTGCCACCCTGGACAGAACTTCTGCTTCTGGGGCCAACGTCCTGACTTTC. V gene TRBV2 combines with J gene TRBJ2-6; D possibly corresponds to TRBD1 (6 bases). From germline, CDR1 is SNHLY and CDR2 FYNNEI. V was trimmed by 10 bases and J by 1 base, leaving 20 bases between them. The CDR3 loop spans 17 amino acids.

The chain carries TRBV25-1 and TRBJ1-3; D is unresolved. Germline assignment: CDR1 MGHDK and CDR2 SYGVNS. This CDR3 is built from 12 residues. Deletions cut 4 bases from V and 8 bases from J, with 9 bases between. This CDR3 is CASSAEADTIYF. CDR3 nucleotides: TGTGCCAGCAGTGCAGAGGCGGACACCATATATTTT.

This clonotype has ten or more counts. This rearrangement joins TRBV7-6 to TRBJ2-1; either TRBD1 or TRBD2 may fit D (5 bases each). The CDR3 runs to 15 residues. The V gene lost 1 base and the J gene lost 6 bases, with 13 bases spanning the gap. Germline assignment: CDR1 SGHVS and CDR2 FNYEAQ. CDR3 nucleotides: TGTGCCAGCAGCTTAGATGGGGGTCTGGGCAATGAGCAGTTCTTC. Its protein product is CASSLDGGLGNEQFF.

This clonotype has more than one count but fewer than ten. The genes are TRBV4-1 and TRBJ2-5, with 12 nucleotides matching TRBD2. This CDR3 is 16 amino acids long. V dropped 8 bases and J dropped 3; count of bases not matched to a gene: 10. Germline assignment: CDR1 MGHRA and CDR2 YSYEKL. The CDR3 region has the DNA TGCGCCAGCTGCCCCCGGCTAGCGGGGGGGAAAGAGACCCAGTACTTC. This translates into CASCPRLAGGKETQYF.

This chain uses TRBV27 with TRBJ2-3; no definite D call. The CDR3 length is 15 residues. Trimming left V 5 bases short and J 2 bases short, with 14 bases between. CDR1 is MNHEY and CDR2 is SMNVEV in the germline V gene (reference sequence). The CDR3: CASSNERPLTDTQYF. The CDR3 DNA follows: TGTGCCAGCAGTAACGAGCGTCCGCTCACAGATACGCAGTATTTT.

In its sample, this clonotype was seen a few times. This CDR3 is CAISESPSTDTQYF. CDR3 nucleotide sequence: TGTGCCATCAGTGAGAGTCCTAGCACAGATACGCAGTATTTT. The chain is built from TRBV10-3 and TRBJ2-3; no definite D call. Trimming took off 2 bases at V and 0 bases at J, with 6 bases between the two ends. This CDR3 is built from 14 residues. The germline gives CDR1 ENHRY, CDR2 SYGVKD.

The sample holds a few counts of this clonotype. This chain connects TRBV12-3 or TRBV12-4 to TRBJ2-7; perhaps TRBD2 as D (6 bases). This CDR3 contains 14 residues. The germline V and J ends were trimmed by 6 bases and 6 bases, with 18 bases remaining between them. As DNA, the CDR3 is TGTGCCAGCAGCCATGGGACTCTTTCGGGCGAGCAGTACTTC. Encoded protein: CASSHGTLSGEQYF.